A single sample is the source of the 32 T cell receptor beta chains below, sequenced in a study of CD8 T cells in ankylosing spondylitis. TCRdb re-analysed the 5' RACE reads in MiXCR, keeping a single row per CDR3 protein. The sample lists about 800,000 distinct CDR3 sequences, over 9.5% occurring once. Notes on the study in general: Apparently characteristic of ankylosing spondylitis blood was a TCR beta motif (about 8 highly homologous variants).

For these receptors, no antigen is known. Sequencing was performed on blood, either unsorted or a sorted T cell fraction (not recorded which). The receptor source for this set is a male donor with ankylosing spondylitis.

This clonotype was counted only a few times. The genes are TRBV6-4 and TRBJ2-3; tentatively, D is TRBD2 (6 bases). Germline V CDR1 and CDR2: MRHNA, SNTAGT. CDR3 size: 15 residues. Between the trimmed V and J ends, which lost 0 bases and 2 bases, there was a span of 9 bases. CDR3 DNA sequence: TGTGCCAGCAGTGACTCGGGCGGGGACACAGATACGCAGTATTTT. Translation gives CASSDSGGDTDTQYF.

Written as DNA, the CDR3 is TGCGCCAGCAGCCCACCGGTAGCGGGACGGTACGAGCAGTACTTC. Its protein product is CASSPPVAGRYEQYF. The chain recombines TRBV5-1 with TRBJ2-7; 8 nucleotides agree with TRBD2. The CDR3 runs 15 residues. With 4 bases clipped from V and 4 bases from J, the junction kept 10 bases outside the gene matches. Germline lookup yields CDR1 SGHRS and CDR2 YFSETQ.

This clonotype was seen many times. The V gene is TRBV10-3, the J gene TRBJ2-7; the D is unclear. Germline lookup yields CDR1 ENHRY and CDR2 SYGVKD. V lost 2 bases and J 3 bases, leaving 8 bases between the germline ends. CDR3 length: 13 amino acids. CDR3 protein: CAISEPAVYEQYF. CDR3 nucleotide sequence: TGTGCCATCAGTGAGCCCGCAGTCTACGAGCAGTACTTC.

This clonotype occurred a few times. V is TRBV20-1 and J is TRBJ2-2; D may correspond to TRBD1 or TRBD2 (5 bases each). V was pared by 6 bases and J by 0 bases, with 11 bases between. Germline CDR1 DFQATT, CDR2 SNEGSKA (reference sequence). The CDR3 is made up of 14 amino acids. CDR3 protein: CSAGTVANTGELFF. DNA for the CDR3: TGCAGTGCCGGGACGGTCGCGAACACCGGGGAGCTGTTTTTT.

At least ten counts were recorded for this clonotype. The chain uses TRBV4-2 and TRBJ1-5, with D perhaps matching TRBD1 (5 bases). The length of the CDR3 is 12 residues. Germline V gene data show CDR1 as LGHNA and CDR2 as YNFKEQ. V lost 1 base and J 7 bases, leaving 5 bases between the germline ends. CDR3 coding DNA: TGTGCCAGCAGCCAAGGGGGGCAGCCCCAGCATTTT. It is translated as CASSQGGQPQHF.

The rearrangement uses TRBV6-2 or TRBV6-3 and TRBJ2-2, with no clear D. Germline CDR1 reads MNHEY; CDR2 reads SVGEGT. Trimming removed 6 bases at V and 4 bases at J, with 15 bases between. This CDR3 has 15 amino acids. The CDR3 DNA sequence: TGTGCCAGCAGAAACGACGTCCACGGCACCGGGGAGCTGTTTTTT. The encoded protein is CASRNDVHGTGELFF.

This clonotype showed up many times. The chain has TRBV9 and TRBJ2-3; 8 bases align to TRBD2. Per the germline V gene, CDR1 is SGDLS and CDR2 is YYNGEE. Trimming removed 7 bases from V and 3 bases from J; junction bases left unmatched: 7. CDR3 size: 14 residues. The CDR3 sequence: CASGLAGGTDTQYF. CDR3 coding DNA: TGTGCCAGCGGTCTAGCGGGTGGGACAGATACGCAGTATTTT.

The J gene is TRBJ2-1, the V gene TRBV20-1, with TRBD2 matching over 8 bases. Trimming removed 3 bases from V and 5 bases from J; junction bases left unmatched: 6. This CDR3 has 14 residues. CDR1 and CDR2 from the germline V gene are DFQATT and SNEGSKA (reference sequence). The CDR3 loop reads CSASKAGAHNEQFF. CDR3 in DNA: TGCAGTGCTAGTAAAGCGGGAGCCCACAATGAGCAGTTCTTC.

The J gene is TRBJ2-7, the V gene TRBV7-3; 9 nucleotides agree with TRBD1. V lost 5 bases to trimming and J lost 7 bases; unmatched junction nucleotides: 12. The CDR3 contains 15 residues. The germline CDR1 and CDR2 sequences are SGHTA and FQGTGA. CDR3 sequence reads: CASSLQGQGYGEQYF. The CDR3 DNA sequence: TGTGCCAGCAGCCTACAGGGACAGGGTTATGGGGAGCAGTACTTC.

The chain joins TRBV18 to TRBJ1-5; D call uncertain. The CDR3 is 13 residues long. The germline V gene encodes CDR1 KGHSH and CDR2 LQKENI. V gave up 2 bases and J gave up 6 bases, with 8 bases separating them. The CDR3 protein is CASSPNRGQPQHF. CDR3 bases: TGTGCCAGCTCACCAAATCGCGGTCAGCCCCAGCATTTT.

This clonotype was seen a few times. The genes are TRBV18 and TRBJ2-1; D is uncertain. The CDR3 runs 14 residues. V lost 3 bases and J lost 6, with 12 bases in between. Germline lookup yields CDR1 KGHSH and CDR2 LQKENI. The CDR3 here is CASSPLVGGNEQFF. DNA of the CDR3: TGTGCCAGCTCACCCTTAGTAGGTGGCAATGAGCAGTTCTTC.

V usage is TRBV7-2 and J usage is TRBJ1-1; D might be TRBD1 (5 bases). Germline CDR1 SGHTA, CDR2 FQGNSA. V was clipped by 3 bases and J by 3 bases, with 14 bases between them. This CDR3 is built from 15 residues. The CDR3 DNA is TGTGCCAGCAGCTTTTCGGACATGCGGGACACTGAAGCTTTCTTT. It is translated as CASSFSDMRDTEAFF.

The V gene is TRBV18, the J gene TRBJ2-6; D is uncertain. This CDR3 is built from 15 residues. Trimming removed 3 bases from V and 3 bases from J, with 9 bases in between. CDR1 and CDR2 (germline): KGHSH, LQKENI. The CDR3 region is CASSPRWVGANVLTF. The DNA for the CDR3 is TGTGCCAGCTCACCCAGGTGGGTTGGGGCCAACGTCCTGACTTTC.

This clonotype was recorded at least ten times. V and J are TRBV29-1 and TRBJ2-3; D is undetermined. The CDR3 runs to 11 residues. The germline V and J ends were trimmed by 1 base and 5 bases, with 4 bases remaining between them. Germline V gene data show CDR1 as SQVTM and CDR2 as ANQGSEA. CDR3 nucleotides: TGCAGCGTTGAAGTAGTAGATACGCAGTATTTT. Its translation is CSVEVVDTQYF.

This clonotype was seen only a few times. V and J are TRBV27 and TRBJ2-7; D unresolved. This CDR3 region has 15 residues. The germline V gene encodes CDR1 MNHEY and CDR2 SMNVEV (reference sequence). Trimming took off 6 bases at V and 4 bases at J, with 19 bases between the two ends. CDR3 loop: CASRRRLQVGYEQYF. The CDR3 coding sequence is TGTGCCAGCAGACGCCGGTTGCAGGTAGGATACGAGCAGTACTTC.

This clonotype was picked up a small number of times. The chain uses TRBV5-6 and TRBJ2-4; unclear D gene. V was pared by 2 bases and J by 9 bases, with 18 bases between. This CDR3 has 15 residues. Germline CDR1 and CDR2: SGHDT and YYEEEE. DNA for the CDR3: TGTGCCAGCAGCTTTCAATTTCGGTCTTACGGCATTCAGTACTTC. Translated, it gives CASSFQFRSYGIQYF.

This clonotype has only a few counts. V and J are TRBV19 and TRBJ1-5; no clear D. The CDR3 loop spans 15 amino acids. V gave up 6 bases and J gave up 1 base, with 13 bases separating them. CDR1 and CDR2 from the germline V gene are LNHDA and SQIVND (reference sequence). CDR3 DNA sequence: TGTGCCAGTAGGCTCGTCGTGGCGAGCAATCAGCCCCAGCATTTT. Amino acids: CASRLVVASNQPQHF.

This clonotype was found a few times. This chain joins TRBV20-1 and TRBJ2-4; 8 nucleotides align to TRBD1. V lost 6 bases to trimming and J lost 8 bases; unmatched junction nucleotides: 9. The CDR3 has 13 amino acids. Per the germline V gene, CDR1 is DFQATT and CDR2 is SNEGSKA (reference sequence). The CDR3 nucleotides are TGCAGTGCCATGGGGCAGGGGGCGGACATTCAGTACTTC. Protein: CSAMGQGADIQYF.

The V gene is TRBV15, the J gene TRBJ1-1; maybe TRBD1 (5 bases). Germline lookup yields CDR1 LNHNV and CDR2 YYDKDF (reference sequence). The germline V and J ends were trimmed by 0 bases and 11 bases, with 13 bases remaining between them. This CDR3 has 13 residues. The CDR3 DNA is TGTGCCACCAGCAGAGATGAGGGGATTGAGGCTTTCTTT. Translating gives CATSRDEGIEAFF.

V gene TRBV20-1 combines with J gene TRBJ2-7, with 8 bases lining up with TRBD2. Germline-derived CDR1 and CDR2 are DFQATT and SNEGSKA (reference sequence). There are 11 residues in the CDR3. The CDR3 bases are TGCAGCGGACTAGCAGAATACGAGCAGTACTTC. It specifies CSGLAEYEQYF.

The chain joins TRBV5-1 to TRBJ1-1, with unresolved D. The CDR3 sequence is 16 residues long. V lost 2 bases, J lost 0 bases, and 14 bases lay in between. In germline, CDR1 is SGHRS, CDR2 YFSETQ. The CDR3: CASSLREARMNTEAFF. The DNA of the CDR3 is TGCGCCAGCAGCTTAAGGGAGGCGCGGATGAACACTGAAGCTTTCTTT.

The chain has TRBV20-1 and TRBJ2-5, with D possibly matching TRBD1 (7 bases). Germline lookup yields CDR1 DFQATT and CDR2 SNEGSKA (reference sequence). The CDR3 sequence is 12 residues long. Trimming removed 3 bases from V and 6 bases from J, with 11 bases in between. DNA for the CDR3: TGCAGTGCTAGGGAGGGGGCTAAGACCCAGTACTTC. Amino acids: CSAREGAKTQYF.

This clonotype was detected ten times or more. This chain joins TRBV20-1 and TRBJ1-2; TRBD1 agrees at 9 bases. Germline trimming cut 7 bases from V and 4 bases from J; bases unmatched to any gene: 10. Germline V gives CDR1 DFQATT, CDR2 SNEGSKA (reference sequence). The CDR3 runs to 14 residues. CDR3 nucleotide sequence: TGCAGTGTGCCCACAGGGGGCTCTATCTATGGCTACACCTTC. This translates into CSVPTGGSIYGYTF.

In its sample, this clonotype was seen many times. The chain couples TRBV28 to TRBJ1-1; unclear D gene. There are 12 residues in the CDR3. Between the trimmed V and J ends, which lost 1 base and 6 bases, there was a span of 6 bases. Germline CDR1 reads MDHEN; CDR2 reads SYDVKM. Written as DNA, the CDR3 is TGTGCCAGCAGTTTATACAGAGCTGAAGCTTTCTTT. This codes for CASSLYRAEAFF.

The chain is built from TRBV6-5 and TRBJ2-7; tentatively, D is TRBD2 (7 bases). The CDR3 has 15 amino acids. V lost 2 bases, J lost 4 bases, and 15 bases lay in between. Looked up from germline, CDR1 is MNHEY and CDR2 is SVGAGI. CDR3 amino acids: CASSYTAGTTYEQYF. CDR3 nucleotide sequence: TGTGCCAGCAGTTACACAGCGGGGACAACTTACGAGCAGTACTTC.

The CDR3 sequence: CASSLRYPSSYEQYF. Written as DNA, the CDR3 is TGTGCCAGCAGCTTACGGTATCCCAGCTCCTACGAGCAGTACTTC. The chain is built from TRBV7-2 and TRBJ2-7; the D is unclear. Between the trimmed V and J ends, which lost 2 bases and 0 bases, there was a span of 11 bases. CDR1 and CDR2 from the germline V gene are SGHTA and FQGNSA. This CDR3 contains 15 residues.

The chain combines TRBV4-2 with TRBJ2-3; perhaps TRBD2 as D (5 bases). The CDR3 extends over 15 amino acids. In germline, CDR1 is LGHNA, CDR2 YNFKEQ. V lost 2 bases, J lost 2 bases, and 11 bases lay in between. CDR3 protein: CASSQSSYSTDTQYF. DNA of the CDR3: TGTGCCAGCAGCCAATCTAGCTACTCCACAGATACGCAGTATTTT.

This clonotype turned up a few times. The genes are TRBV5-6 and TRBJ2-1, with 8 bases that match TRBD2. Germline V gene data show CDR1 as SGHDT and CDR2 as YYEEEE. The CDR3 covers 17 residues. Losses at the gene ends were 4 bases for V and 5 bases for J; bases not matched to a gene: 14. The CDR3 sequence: CASSPGFGTRGDNEQFF. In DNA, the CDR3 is TGTGCCAGCAGCCCCGGGTTCGGGACTAGAGGGGACAATGAGCAGTTCTTC. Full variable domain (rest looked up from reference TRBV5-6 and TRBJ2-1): DAGVTQSPTHLIKTRGQQVTLRCSPKSGHDTVSWYQQALGQGPQFIFQYYEEEERQRGNFPDRFSGHQFPNYSSELNVNALLLGDSALYLCASSPGFGTRGDNEQFFGPGTRLTVL.

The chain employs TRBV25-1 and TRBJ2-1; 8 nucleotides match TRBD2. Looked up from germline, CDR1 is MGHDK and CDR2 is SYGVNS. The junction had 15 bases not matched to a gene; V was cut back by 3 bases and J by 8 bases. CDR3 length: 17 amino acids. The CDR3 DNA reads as TGTGCCAGCAGTGAGAGGATTCGGGCGGGGGGCAATTATGAGCAGTTCTTC. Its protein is CASSERIRAGGNYEQFF.

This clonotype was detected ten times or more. The CDR3 loop reads CASSPGTTREQYF. CDR3 nucleotides: TGTGCCAGCAGTCCGGGGACTACCCGCGAGCAGTACTTC. This chain joins TRBV12-3 or TRBV12-4 and TRBJ2-7, with 7 bases identical to TRBD2. The CDR3 has 13 amino acids. Germline trimming cut 5 bases from V and 6 bases from J; bases unmatched to any gene: 7.

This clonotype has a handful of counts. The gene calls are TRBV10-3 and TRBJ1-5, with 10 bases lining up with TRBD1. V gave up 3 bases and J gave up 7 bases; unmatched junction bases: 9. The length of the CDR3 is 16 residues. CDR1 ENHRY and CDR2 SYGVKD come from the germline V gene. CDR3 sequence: CAISEETGGIIQPQHF. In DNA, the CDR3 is TGTGCCATCAGTGAAGAGACAGGGGGCATTATCCAGCCCCAGCATTTT.

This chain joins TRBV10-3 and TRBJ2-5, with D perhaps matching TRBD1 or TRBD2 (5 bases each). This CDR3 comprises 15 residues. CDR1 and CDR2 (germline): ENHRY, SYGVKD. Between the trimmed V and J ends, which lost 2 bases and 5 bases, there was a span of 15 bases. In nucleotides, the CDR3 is TGTGCCATCAGTGAGGGGAAGGGACCCACGGAGACCCAGTACTTC. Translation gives CAISEGKGPTETQYF.